This T cell receptor (beta chain) is from a study of shared clonotypes between healthy human individuals. About the research overall: For every donor, three CD4 naive, three CD4 memory, two CD8 naive and one CD8 memory plates were used. Notes on the study in general: The genetic and exposure-history diversity represented was limited by few donors. The rarefaction results pointed to incomplete sorted-subset sequencing despite large depth.

Trimming cost V 1 base and J 5 bases; bases outside gene matches: 6. The CDR3 sequence is 15 residues long. Germline values: CDR1 SGHTA, CDR2 FQGTGA. In the case of this clone: What it recognizes is unknown.

This table comes from immunoSEQ multiplex PCR, and its TCRdb copy is limited to in-frame clones, with some not included. The sample includes about 530,000 clones, 90% to 97% of them seen just once. The rearrangement links TRBV7-3 to TRBJ2-5; 8 bases match TRBD2. The sample comprised naive CD4+ T cells sorted from blood. The subset is: CD45RA+ positively selected. The TCR originated in a woman under 40 in good health. The CDR3 nucleotides are TGTGCCAGCAGCTTAAGGGCGGGAGGCGGGGAGACCCAGTACTTC. Translated: CASSLRAGGGETQYF.